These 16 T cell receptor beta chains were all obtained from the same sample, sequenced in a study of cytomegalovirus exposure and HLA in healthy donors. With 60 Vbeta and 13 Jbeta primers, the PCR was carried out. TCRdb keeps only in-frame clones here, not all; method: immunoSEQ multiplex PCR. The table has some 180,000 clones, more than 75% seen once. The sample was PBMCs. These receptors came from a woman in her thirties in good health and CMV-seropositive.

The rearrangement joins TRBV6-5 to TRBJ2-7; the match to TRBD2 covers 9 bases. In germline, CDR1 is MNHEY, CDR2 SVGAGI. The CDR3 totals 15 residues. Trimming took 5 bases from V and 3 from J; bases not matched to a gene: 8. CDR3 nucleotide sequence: TGTGCCAGCAGTCAAACTAGCGGGCGTTACTACGAGCAGTACTTC. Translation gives CASSQTSGRYYEQYF.

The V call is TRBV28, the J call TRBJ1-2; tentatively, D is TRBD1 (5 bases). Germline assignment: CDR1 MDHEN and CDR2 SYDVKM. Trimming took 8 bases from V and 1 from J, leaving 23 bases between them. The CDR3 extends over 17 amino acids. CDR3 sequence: CASSGDFGQLHNYGYTF. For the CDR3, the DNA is TGTGCCAGCTCTGGCGATTTCGGACAACTACATAACTATGGCTACACCTTC.

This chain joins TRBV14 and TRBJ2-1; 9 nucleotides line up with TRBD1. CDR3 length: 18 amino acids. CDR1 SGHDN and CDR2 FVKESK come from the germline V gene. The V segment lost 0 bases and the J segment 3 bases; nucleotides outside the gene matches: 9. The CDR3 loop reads CASSQDRPRDRVYNEQFF. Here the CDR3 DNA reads TGTGCCAGCAGCCAAGATCGTCCGCGGGACAGGGTCTACAATGAGCAGTTCTTC.

CDR3 protein: CAGQRDIQNEQFF. As DNA, the CDR3 is TGTGCCGGGCAGCGGGACATTCAGAATGAGCAGTTCTTC. The chain joins TRBV2 to TRBJ2-1; a possible D gene is TRBD2 (7 bases). V was shortened by 11 bases and J by 7 bases, with 18 bases between the two germline ends. This CDR3 comprises 13 residues. Per germline, CDR1 SNHLY and CDR2 FYNNEI.

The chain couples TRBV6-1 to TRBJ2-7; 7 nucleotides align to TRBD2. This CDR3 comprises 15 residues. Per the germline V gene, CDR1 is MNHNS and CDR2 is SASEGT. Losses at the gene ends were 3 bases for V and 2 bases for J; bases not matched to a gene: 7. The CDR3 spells CASSETREVPYEQYF. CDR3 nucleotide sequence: TGTGCCAGCAGTGAGACCCGGGAGGTCCCCTACGAGCAGTACTTC.

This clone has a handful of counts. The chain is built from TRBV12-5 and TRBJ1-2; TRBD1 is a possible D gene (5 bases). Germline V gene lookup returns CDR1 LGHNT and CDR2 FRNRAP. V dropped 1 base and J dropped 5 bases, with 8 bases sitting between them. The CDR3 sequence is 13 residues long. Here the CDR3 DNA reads TGTGCTAGTGGTTTGGACAGGCGGTATGGCTACACCTTC. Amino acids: CASGLDRRYGYTF.

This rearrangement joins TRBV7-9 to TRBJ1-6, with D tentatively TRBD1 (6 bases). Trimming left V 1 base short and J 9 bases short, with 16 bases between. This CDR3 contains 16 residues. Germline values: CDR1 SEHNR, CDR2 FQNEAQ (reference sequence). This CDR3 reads CASSLGSGGARSPLHF. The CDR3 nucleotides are TGTGCCAGCAGCTTAGGATCGGGGGGCGCCCGTTCACCCCTCCACTTT.

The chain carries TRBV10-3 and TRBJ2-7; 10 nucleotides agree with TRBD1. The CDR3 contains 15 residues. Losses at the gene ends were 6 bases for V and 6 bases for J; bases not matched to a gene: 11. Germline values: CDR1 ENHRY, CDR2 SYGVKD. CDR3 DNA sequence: TGTGCCATCAGGAAGAAAGAGACAGGGGGCGCCGAGCAGTACTTC. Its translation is CAIRKKETGGAEQYF.

CDR3 region: CASSATADTQYF. The CDR3 nucleotides read TGTGCCAGCAGCGCCACGGCAGATACGCAGTATTTT. V usage is TRBV21-1 and J usage is TRBJ2-3; TRBD2 is the table's D call and was not checked against the DNA. TRBV21-1 is a documented pseudogene. CDR3 length: 12 residues.

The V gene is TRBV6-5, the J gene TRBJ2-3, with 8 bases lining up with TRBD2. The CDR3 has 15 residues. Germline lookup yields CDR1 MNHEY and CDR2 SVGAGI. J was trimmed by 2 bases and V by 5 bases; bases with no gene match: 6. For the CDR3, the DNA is TGTGCCAGCAGTAGGAACGGGGGGGCCACAGATACGCAGTATTTT. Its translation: CASSRNGGATDTQYF.

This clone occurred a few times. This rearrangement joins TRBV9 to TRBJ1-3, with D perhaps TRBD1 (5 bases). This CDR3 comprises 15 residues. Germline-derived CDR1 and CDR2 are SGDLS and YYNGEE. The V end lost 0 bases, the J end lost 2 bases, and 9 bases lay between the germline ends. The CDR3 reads CASSVGPGAGNTIYF. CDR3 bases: TGTGCCAGCAGCGTAGGCCCGGGGGCTGGAAACACCATATATTTT.

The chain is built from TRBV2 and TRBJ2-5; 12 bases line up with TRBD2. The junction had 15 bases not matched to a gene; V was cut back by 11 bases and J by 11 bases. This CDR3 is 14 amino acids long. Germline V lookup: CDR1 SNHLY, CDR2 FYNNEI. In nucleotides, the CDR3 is TGTGCCTTCCGACCTAGCGGGGGGGCTCCTGAGCAGTACTTC. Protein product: CAFRPSGGAPEQYF.

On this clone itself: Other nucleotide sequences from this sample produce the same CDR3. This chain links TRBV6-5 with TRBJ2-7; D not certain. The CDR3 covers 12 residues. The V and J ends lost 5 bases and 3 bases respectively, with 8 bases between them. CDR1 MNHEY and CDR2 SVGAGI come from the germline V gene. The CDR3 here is CASSRVGYEQYF. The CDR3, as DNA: TGTGCCAGCAGTCGAGTTGGCTACGAGCAGTACTTC.

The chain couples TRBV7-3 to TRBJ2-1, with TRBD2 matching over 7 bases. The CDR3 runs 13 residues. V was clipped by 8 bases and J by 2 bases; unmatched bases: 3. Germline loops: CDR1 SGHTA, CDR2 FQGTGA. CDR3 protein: CASGRGAYNEQFF. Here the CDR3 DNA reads TGTGCCAGCGGGAGGGGAGCCTACAATGAGCAGTTCTTC.

CDR3 amino acids: CSAGGQTYNEQFF. In DNA form, the CDR3 reads TGCAGCGCCGGGGGACAGACATACAATGAGCAGTTCTTC. The rearrangement joins TRBV29-1 to TRBJ2-1, with TRBD1 as a possible D gene (7 bases). The germline V and J ends were trimmed by 7 bases and 4 bases, with 14 bases remaining between them. The CDR3 has 13 amino acids. Germline values: CDR1 SQVTM, CDR2 ANQGSEA.

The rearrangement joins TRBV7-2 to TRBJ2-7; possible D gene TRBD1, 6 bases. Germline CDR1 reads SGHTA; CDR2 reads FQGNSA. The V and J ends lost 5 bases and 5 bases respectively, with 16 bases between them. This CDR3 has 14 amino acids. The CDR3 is CASSRWDTRHEQYF. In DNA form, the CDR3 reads TGTGCCAGCAGCCGATGGGACACCCGGCACGAGCAGTACTTC. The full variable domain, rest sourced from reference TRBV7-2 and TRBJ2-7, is GAGVSQSPSNKVTEKGKDVELRCDPISGHTALYWYRQSLGQGLEFLIYFQGNSAPDKSGLPSDRFSAERTGGSVSTLTIQRTQQEDSAVYLCASSRWDTRHEQYFGPGTRLTVT.